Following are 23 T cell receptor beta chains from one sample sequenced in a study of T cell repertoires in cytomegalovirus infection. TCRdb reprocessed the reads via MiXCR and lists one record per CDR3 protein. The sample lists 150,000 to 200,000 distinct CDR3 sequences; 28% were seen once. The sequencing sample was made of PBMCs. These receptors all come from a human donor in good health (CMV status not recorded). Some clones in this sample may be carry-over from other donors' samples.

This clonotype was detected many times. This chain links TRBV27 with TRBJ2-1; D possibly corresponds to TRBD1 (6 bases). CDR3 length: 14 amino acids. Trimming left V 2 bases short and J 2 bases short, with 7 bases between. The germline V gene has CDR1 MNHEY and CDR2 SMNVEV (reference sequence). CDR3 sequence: CASSLRGTYNEQFF. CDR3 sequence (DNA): TGTGCCAGCAGTTTAAGGGGGACCTACAATGAGCAGTTCTTC.

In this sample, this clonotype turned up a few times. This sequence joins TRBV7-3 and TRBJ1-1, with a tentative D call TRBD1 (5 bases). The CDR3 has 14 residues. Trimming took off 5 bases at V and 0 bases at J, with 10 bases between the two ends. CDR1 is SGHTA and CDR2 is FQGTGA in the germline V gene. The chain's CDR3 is CASSPAGVNTEAFF. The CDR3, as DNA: TGTGCCAGCAGCCCAGCGGGGGTGAACACTGAAGCTTTCTTT.

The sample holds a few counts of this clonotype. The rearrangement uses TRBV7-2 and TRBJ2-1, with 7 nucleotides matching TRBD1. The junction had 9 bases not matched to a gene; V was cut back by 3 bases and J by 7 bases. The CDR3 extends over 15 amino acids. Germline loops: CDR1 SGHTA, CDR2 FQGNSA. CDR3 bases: TGTGCCAGCAGCTTCCAGGGGGTTATGAGAAATGAGCAGTTCTTC. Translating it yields CASSFQGVMRNEQFF.

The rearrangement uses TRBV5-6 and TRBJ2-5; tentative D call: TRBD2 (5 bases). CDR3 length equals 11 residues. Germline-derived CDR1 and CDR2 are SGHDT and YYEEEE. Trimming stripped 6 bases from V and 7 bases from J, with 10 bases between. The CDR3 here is CASTLRGTQYF. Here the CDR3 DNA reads TGTGCCAGCACTCTCCGGGGGACCCAGTACTTC.

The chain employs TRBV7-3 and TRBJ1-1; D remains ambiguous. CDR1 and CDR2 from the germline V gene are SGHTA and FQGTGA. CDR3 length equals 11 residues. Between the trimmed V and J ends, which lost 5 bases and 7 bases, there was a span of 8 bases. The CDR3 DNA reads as TGTGCCAGCAGCGCCACAGATGAAGCTTTCTTT. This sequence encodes CASSATDEAFF.

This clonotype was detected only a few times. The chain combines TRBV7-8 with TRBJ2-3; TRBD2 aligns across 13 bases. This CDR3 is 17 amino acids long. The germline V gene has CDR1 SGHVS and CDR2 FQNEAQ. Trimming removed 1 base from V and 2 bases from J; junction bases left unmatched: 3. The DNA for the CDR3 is TGTGCCAGCAGCTTAGTACTAGCGGGGGGGGACACAGATACGCAGTATTTT. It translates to CASSLVLAGGDTDTQYF.

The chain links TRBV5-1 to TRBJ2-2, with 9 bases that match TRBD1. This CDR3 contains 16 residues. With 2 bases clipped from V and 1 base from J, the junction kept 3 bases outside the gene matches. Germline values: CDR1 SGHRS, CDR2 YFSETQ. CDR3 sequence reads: CASSFGDRENTGELFF. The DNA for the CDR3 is TGCGCCAGCAGCTTCGGGGACAGGGAGAACACCGGGGAGCTGTTTTTT.

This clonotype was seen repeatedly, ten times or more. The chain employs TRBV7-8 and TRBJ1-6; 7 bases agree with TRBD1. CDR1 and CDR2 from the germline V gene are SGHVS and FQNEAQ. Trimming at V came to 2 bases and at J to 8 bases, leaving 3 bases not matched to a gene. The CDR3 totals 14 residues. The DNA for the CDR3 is TGTGCCAGCAGCTTAATCAGGGGGGATTCACCCCTCCACTTT. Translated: CASSLIRGDSPLHF.

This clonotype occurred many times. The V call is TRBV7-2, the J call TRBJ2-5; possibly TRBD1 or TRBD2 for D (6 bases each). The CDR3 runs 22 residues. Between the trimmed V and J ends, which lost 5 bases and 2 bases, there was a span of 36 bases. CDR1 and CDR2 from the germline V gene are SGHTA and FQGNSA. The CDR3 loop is CASSPRGPGSLFFGPHQETQYF. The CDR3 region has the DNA TGTGCCAGCAGCCCCCGGGGGCCAGGGTCCCTTTTCTTCGGCCCTCATCAAGAGACCCAGTACTTC.

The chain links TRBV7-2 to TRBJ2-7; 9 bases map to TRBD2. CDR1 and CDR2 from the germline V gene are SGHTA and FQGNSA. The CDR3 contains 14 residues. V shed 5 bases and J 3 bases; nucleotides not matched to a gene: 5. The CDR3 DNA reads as TGTGCCAGCAGCCCTAGCGGGGCGGACTACGAGCAGTACTTC. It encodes CASSPSGADYEQYF.

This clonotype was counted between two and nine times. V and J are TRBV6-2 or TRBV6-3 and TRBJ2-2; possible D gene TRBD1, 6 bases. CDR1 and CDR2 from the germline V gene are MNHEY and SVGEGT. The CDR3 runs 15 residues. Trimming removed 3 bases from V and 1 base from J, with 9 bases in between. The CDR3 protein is CASSYNRENTGELFF. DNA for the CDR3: TGTGCCAGCAGTTATAACAGGGAGAACACCGGGGAGCTGTTTTTT.

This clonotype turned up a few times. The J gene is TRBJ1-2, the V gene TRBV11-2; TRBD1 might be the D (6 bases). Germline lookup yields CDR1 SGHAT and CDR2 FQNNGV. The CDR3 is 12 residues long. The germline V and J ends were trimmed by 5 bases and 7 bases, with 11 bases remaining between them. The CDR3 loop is CASSAQGLGYTF. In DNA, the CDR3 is TGTGCCAGCAGCGCACAGGGCCTTGGCTACACCTTC.

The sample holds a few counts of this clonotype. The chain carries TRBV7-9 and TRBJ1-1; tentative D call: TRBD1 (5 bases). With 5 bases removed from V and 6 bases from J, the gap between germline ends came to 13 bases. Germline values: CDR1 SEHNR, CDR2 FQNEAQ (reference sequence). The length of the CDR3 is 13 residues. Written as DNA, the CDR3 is TGTGCCAGCAGCCCGACAGATGGGGCTGAAGCTTTCTTT. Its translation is CASSPTDGAEAFF.

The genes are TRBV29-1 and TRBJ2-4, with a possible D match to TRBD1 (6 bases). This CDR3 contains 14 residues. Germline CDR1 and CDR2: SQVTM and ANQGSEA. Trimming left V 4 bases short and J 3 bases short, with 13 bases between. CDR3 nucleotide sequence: TGCAGCGTTGCACAGGGTCGGAACAAAAACATTCAGTACTTC. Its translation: CSVAQGRNKNIQYF.

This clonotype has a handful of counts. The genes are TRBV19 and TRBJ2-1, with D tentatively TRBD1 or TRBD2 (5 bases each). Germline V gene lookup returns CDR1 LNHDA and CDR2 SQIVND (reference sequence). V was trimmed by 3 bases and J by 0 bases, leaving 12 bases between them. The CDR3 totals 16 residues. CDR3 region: CASSMMGTGSYNEQFF. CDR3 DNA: TGTGCCAGTAGTATGATGGGGACGGGCTCCTACAATGAGCAGTTCTTC.

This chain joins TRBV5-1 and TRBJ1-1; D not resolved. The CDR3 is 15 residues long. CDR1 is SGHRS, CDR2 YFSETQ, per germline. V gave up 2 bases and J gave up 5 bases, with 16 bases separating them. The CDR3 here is CASSLTGKSGTEAFF. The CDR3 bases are TGCGCCAGCAGCTTAACCGGGAAGTCGGGAACTGAAGCTTTCTTT.

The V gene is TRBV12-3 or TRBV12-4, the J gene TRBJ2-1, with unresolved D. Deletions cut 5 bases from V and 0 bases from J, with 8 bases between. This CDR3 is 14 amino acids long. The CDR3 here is CASSRSNSYNEQFF. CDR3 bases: TGTGCCAGCAGTAGAAGCAACTCCTACAATGAGCAGTTCTTC.

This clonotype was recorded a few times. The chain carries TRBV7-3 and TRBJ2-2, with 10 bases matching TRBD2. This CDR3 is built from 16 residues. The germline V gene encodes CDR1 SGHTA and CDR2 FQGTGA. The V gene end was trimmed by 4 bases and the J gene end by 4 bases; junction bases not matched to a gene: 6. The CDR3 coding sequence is TGTGCCAGCAGCTCCCAAGCGGGGGGGCCCACCGGGGAGCTGTTTTTT. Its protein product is CASSSQAGGPTGELFF. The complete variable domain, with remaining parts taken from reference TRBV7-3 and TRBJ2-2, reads GAGVSQTPSNKVTEKGKYVELRCDPISGHTALYWYRQSLGQGPEFLIYFQGTGAADDSGLPNDRFFAVRPEGSVSTLKIQRTERGDSAVYLCASSSQAGGPTGELFFGEGSRLTVL.

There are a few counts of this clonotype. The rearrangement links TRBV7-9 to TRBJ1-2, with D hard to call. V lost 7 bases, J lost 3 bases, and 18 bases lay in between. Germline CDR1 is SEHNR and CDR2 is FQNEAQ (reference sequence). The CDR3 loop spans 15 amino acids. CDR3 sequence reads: CASKWGPTEDYGYTF. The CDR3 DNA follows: TGTGCCAGCAAGTGGGGTCCCACGGAGGACTATGGCTACACCTTC.

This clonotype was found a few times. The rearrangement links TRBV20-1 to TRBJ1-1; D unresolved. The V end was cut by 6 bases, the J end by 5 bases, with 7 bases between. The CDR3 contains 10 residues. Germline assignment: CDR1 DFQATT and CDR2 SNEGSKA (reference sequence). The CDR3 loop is CSAEGTEAFF. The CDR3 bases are TGCAGTGCCGAGGGTACTGAAGCTTTCTTT.

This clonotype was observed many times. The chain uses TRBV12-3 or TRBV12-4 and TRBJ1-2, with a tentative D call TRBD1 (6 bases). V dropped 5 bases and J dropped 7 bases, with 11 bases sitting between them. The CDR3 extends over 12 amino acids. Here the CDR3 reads CASSPTDSGYTF. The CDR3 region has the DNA TGTGCCAGCAGTCCTACGGACAGTGGCTACACCTTC.

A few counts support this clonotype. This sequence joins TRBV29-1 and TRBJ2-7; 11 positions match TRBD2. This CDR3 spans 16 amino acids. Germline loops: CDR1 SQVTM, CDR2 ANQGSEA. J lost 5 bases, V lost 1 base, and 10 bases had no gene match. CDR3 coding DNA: TGCAGCGTTGAAGTGAGGCCTAGCGGGGGGCAGGACGAGCAGTACTTC. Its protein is CSVEVRPSGGQDEQYF.

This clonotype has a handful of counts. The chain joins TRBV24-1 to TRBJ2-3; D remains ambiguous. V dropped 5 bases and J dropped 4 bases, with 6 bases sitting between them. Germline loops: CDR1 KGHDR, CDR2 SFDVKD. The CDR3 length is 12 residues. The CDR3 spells CATSGGADTQYF. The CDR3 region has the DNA TGTGCCACCAGTGGAGGAGCAGATACGCAGTATTTT.